This T cell receptor beta chain comes out of a study of blood T cell repertoires in COVID-19. CDR1 and CDR2 (germline): SGHRS, YFSETQ. The CDR3 has 16 residues. Germline trimming cut 3 bases from V and 6 bases from J; bases unmatched to any gene: 15. Libraries were prepared by immunoSEQ multiplex PCR; TCRdb keeps only in-frame clonotypes and omits some of them. Of roughly 200,000 clones in the sample, 85% were seen once. The sequence was obtained from a man aged 40-49 years who had recovered from COVID-19. Material: PBMCs or T cells enriched from blood (not recorded which). V and J are TRBV5-1 and TRBJ2-7; TRBD2 agrees at 7 bases. The CDR3 reads CASSSLTGGSGVEQYF. DNA for the CDR3: TGCGCCAGCAGCTCCCTGACGGGCGGGAGTGGAGTCGAGCAGTACTTC.